These T cell receptor beta chains were read from a single sample in a study of vaccination effects on CD4 cells after COVID-19. The protocol was immunoSEQ multiplex PCR, while the TCRdb copy is restricted to in-frame clones and leaves out a portion. This table holds 45,000 to 60,000 clones, about three quarters found once. What these receptors recognize is not known. This sample comprised CD4+ T cells from PBMCs cultured without peptide, obtained before COVID-19 vaccination. These receptors were collected from a human donor who had a prior SARS-CoV-2 infection. The CDR3 runs from the conserved cysteine through the conserved F or W.

j_call v_call cdr3_aa
TRBJ1-1 TRBV4-1 CASSRSRLQGGNTEAFF
TRBJ1-5 TRBV12-3/TRBV12-4 CASSLYRQPQHF
TRBJ1-5 TRBV2 CASRRDTNQPQHF
TRBJ2-3 TRBV4-2 CASSPLAGEGADTQYF
TRBJ1-5 TRBV30 CAWSVVGTRQPQHF
TRBJ1-1 TRBV10-3 CAISDGRDTEAFF
TRBJ2-5 TRBV2 CASSVLGSGEETQYF
TRBJ1-2 TRBV30 CAWSEQGDYGYTF
TRBJ2-1 TRBV19 CASRAGTGKIYEQFF
TRBJ2-1 TRBV4-2 CASSQGQTVRSYNEQFF
TRBJ1-6 TRBV2 CASSEAPQGSYNSPLHF
TRBJ2-5 TRBV9 CASSVAGNQETQYF
TRBJ1-2 TRBV2 CASSGQGISGYTF
TRBJ2-7 TRBV13 CASSSQQGASKDYEQYF
TRBJ2-5 TRBV3-1/TRBV3-2 CASSQQETQYF
TRBJ2-3 TRBV29-1 CSVQRTDTQYF
TRBJ2-7 TRBV5-5 CASSPFTGSYEQYF
TRBJ2-7 TRBV7-3 CASSLTRGDEQYF
TRBJ2-1 TRBV7-2 CASSFIGGGTVQFF
TRBJ1-6 TRBV4-2 CASSLRTTNNSPLHF
TRBJ1-6 TRBV5-1 CASSLVTESYNSPLHF
TRBJ2-3 TRBV29-1 CSVLQGATDTQYF
TRBJ2-3 TRBV2 CASNPERATDTQYF
TRBJ2-2 TRBV5-5 CASSPWSQDTGELFF
TRBJ2-7 TRBV18 CASSPQGEKYYEQYF
TRBJ1-4 TRBV7-2 CASSLRQGFEKLFF
TRBJ1-1 TRBV2 CASSDLGVTEAFF
TRBJ2-5 TRBV5-1 CASSLEVGGEETQYF
TRBJ1-2 TRBV6-5 CASRGTGGAYGYTF
TRBJ2-2 TRBV7-2 CASSSLPLVSGELFF
TRBJ2-1 TRBV10-3 CAISELPSSNEQFF